Listed below are T cell receptor beta chains from one sample, sequenced in a study of T-cell reconstitution after alpha-beta-depleted transplantation in children. TCRdb ran MiXCR on the PCR reads and lists one entry per CDR3 protein. The sample has some 840,000 distinct CDR3 sequences, 16% seen once; the top ten hold around 4.5%. The sequencing used PBMCs, mostly from graft donor cells, collected 360 days after TCRalphabeta/CD19-depleted stem cell transplant. The receptors shown here come from a male patient younger than 18 who had a stem cell transplant for acute lymphoblastic leukemia, so the T cells may come from the graft donor. The CDR3 runs from the conserved cysteine through the conserved F or W. The order of the fields is J gene, V gene, D gene, clone size, CDR3 DNA, CDR3 protein. A D gene is named only where the DNA matches it firmly. A row's size may be missing; if present it is once, few, many or a size class.

>TRBJ2-1|TRBV5-1|.|few
TGCGCCAGCAGCTTGGCCGGGAGCGGGTTGGCCTCTTTCAATGAGCAGTTCTTC
CASSLAGSGLASFNEQFF
>TRBJ1-2|TRBV11-3|.|many
TGTGCCAGCAGCTTAGATCTTGCCCGGGCCCACTATGGCTACACCTTC
CASSLDLARAHYGYTF
>TRBJ1-5|TRBV28|.|.
TGTGCCAGCAGTCCGAGTTGGGGGGATCAGCCCCAGCATTTT
CASSPSWGDQPQHF
>TRBJ2-5|TRBV7-8|.|few
TGTGCCAGCAGCTCCGCCCGGGAGCCCAGGAGGGAGACCCAGTACTTC
CASSSAREPRRETQYF
>TRBJ1-1|TRBV30|TRBD1|.
TGTGCCTGGAATTGGGTGAGTGGCAGGGGGTTGACTGAAGCTTTCTTT
CAWNWVSGRGLTEAFF
>TRBJ1-1|TRBV7-9|.|few
TGTGCCAGCAGCTTAGCGTTTCTGGAGTTAAGCGGCACTGAAGCTTTCTTT
CASSLAFLELSGTEAFF
>TRBJ1-1|TRBV12-3/TRBV12-4|.|.
TGTGCCAGCAGTTTAGGTTTGGGATTGAACACTGAAGCTTTCTTT
CASSLGLGLNTEAFF
>TRBJ1-1|TRBV4-1|.|few
TGCGCCAGCAGCCAGCCGGCAGGGGCTAGAGGAGCTTTCTTT
CASSQPAGARGAFF
>TRBJ2-5|TRBV21-1|.|many
TGTGCCAGCAGCCCCATGCTCAGGACAGAAGAGACCCAGTACTTC
CASSPMLRTEETQYF
>TRBJ1-2|TRBV29-1|TRBD1|few
TGCAGCGTTGATGTGGGGACAGATCTTCTATCTGATGGCTACACCTTC
CSVDVGTDLLSDGYTF
>TRBJ2-7|TRBV5-1|.|.
TGCGCCAGCAGCTTTGTCACGGAGCACGAGCAGTACTTC
CASSFVTEHEQYF
>TRBJ1-1|TRBV5-1|.|few
TGCGCCAGCAGCTACGGCAGGGCGGGGGCCACTGAAGCTTTCTTT
CASSYGRAGATEAFF
>TRBJ2-1|TRBV7-3|.|few
TGTGCCAGCAGCTTAACAGGGGGTTGGAGCGGGGCATACAATGAGCAGTTCTTC
CASSLTGGWSGAYNEQFF
>TRBJ2-4|TRBV7-2|TRBD2|.
TGTGCCAGCAGCGGTCCTAGCGGGAGTCTGGCCAAAAACATTCAGTACTTC
CASSGPSGSLAKNIQYF
>TRBJ2-5|TRBV3-1|TRBD2|few
TGTGCCAGCAGCCAAGGAATCCGACTAGCGGAATCCCAAGAGACCCAGTACTTC
CASSQGIRLAESQETQYF
>TRBJ1-5|TRBV11-2|.|few
TGTGCCAGCAGCACCTACAATCAGCCCCAGCATTTT
CASSTYNQPQHF
>TRBJ2-3|TRBV6-4|.|many
TGTGCCAGCAGTAGCGGCGCGGGGATCACAGATACGCAGTATTTT
CASSSGAGITDTQYF
>TRBJ2-5|TRBV20-1|TRBD1|once
TGCAGTGCCCAGGACAGGGGGCCAAAGACCCAGTACTTC
CSAQDRGPKTQYF
>TRBJ2-7|TRBV15|.|.
TGTGCCACCAGCAGAGGGGCAGGGCCATACGAGCAGTACTTC
CATSRGAGPYEQYF
>TRBJ2-1|TRBV24-1|.|few
TGTGCCACCAGTGATTTCCCCCTGACAGAGAACAATGAGCAGTTCTTC
CATSDFPLTENNEQFF
>TRBJ2-7|TRBV29-1|.|few
TGCAGCGTTGTTGTAGGGTCCAACGAGCAGTACTTC
CSVVVGSNEQYF
>TRBJ1-5|TRBV6-5|TRBD1|.
TGTGCCAGCAGTTCACGGACAGGGAACGGCAATCAGCCCCAGCATTTT
CASSSRTGNGNQPQHF
>TRBJ2-1|TRBV4-1|.|few
TGCGCCAGCAGCCAAGTGAAGAACAATGAGCAGTTCTTC
CASSQVKNNEQFF
>TRBJ2-3|TRBV9|.|many
TGTGCCAGCAGCACCTATGAGGGAAGCACAGATACGCAGTATTTT
CASSTYEGSTDTQYF